Each of the 9 T cell receptor beta chains below was sequenced from the same sample in a study of T cells in Graves' hyperthyroidism and ophthalmopathy. RNA transcripts yielded amplified TCR beta CDR3 regions. Using the HTBI primer set, a first-round RT-PCR was run on the TCR CDR3. One entry per CDR3 protein, called by TCRdb with MiXCR from the multiplex PCR reads. The top ten clones hold approximately 19% of a sample with fewer than 450,000 distinct CDR3 sequences, roughly 15% of them seen once. The sequencing sample was made of blood. Receptors were obtained from an older woman with Graves' ophthalmopathy.

This clonotype was seen more than once but under ten times. The rearrangement uses TRBV29-1 and TRBJ2-7; D is unclear. V lost 4 bases and J 5 bases, leaving 6 bases between the germline ends. The CDR3 has 10 amino acids. CDR1 and CDR2 from the germline V gene are SQVTM and ANQGSEA. The CDR3 DNA reads TGCAGCGTTGGGTCACACGAGCAGTACTTC. Translated, it gives CSVGSHEQYF.

This clonotype was detected only a few times. CDR3 amino acids: CATSESERGRPGELFF. CDR3 nucleotides: TGTGCCACCAGTGAGTCGGAGAGGGGGCGCCCCGGGGAGCTGTTTTTT. The chain combines TRBV24-1 with TRBJ2-2, with 7 bases that match TRBD1. The germline CDR1 and CDR2 sequences are KGHDR and SFDVKD. This CDR3 has 16 amino acids. Germline trimming cut 4 bases from V and 6 bases from J; bases unmatched to any gene: 10.

The V gene is TRBV25-1, the J gene TRBJ1-6; TRBD1 aligns across 7 bases. The CDR3 loop spans 14 amino acids. CDR1 and CDR2 from the germline V gene are MGHDK and SYGVNS. With 2 bases clipped from V and 9 bases from J, the junction kept 4 bases outside the gene matches. CDR3 loop: CASSEDRAFSPLHF. CDR3 nucleotides: TGTGCCAGCAGTGAAGACAGGGCATTTTCACCCCTCCACTTT. The variable domain in full, completed from reference TRBV25-1 and TRBJ1-6, reads EADIYQTPRYLVIGTGKKITLECSQTMGHDKMYWYQQDPGMELHLIHYSYGVNSTEKGDLSSESTVSRIRTEHFPLTLESARPSHTSQYLCASSEDRAFSPLHFGNGTRLTVT.

This clonotype showed up many times. J is TRBJ2-5 and V is TRBV7-9, with D unclear. This CDR3 is built from 13 residues. Germline V gene lookup returns CDR1 SEHNR and CDR2 FQNEAQ (reference sequence). V lost 6 bases and J lost 1, with 9 bases in between. The CDR3 DNA is TGTGCCAGCAGAACCACAGTCCAAGAGACCCAGTACTTC. Translation gives CASRTTVQETQYF.

The table lists this clonotype with a few counts. V usage is TRBV6-1 and J usage is TRBJ1-2; D gene unclear. There are 13 residues in the CDR3. With 1 base removed from V and 8 bases from J, the gap between germline ends came to 11 bases. CDR1 is MNHNS and CDR2 is SASEGT in the germline V gene. The CDR3 region is CASSEGLSGGYTF. In DNA form, the CDR3 reads TGTGCCAGCAGTGAAGGACTCTCGGGAGGCTACACCTTC.

The chain is built from TRBV20-1 and TRBJ2-1; 7 nucleotides align to TRBD2. The CDR3 covers 12 residues. V lost 5 bases, J lost 10 bases, and 8 bases stayed unmatched. CDR1 and CDR2 from the germline V gene are DFQATT and SNEGSKA (reference sequence). This CDR3 reads CSAAIQREEQFF. The DNA of the CDR3 is TGCAGTGCTGCAATCCAGCGGGAAGAGCAGTTCTTC.

The genes are TRBV4-1 and TRBJ2-7; possible D gene TRBD2, 6 bases. Germline V gene sequence: CDR1 MGHRA, CDR2 YSYEKL. Between the trimmed V and J ends, which lost 0 bases and 6 bases, there was a span of 12 bases. The CDR3 length is 14 residues. As DNA, the CDR3 is TGCGCCAGCAGCCAAGAGGAGGGAGTGCGCGAGCAGTACTTC. Translated, it gives CASSQEEGVREQYF.

This clonotype has more than one count but fewer than ten. This chain links TRBV6-1 with TRBJ1-6, with D possibly matching TRBD1 (6 bases). Germline CDR1 is MNHNS and CDR2 is SASEGT. The CDR3 extends over 13 amino acids. V was cut by 8 bases and J by 7 bases, with 12 bases left in between. The CDR3 DNA sequence: TGTGCCAGCCGGGGGGCGCGAAATTCACCCCTCCACTTT. It specifies CASRGARNSPLHF.

The rearrangement links TRBV11-2 to TRBJ2-3; 12 bases are shared with TRBD2. Germline V lookup: CDR1 SGHAT, CDR2 FQNNGV. With 5 bases clipped from V and 5 bases from J, the junction kept 8 bases outside the gene matches. The CDR3 loop spans 16 amino acids. This chain's CDR3 is CASSLATSGSGDTQYF. DNA of the CDR3: TGTGCCAGCAGCCTCGCGACTAGCGGGAGTGGAGATACGCAGTATTTT.